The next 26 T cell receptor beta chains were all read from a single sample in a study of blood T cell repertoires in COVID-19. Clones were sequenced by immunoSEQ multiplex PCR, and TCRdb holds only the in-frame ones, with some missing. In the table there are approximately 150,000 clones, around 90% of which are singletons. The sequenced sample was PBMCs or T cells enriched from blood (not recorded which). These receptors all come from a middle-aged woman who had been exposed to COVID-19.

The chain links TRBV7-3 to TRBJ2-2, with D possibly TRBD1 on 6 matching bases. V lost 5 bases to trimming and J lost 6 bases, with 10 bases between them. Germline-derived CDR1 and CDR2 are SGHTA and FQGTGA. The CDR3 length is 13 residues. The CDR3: CASSPQGSGELFF. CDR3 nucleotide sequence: TGTGCCAGCAGCCCCCAGGGGTCCGGGGAGCTGTTTTTT.

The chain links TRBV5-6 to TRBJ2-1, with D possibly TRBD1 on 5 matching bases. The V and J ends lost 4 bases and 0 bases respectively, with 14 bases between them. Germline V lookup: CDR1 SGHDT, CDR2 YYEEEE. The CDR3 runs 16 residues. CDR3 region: CASSPEHRSSYNEQFF. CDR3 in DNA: TGTGCCAGCAGCCCGGAACACAGGAGCTCCTACAATGAGCAGTTCTTC.

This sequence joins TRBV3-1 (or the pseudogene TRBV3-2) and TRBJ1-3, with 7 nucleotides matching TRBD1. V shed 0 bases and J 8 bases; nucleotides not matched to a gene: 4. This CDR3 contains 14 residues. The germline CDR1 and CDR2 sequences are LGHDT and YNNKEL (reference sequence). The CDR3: CASSQDARGDTIYF. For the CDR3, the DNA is TGTGCCAGCAGCCAAGATGCCAGGGGGGACACCATATATTTT.

The CDR3 sequence is CASNEGAQPQHF. CDR3 DNA: TGTGCCAGCAACGAGGGGGCTCAGCCCCAGCATTTT. V and J are TRBV28 and TRBJ1-5, with 7 nucleotides matching TRBD1. Per the germline V gene, CDR1 is MDHEN and CDR2 is SYDVKM. The CDR3 extends over 12 amino acids. The V segment lost 7 bases and the J segment 6 bases; nucleotides outside the gene matches: 3.

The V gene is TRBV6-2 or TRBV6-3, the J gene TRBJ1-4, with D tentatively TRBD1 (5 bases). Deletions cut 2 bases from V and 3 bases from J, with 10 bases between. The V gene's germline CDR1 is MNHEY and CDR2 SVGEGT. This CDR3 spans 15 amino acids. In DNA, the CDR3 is TGTGCCAGCAGTTACCTGGACACAGCTAATGAAAAACTGTTTTTT. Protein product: CASSYLDTANEKLFF.

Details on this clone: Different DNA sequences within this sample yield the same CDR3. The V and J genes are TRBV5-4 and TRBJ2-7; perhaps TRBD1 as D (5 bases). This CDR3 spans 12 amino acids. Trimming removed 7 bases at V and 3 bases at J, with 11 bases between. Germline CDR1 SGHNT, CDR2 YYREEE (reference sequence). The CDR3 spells CASSRDSYEQYF. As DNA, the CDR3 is TGTGCCAGCTCGAGAGACAGCTACGAGCAGTACTTC. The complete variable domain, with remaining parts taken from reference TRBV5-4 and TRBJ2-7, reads ETGVTQSPTHLIKTRGQQVTLRCSSQSGHNTVSWYQQALGQGPQFIFQYYREEENGRGNFPPRFSGLQFPNYSSELNVNALELDDSALYLCASSRDSYEQYFGPGTRLTVT.

CDR3 DNA sequence: TGTGCCAGCAGTCCCCCAACAGGGGAGAATTCACCCCTCCACTTT. Encoded protein: CASSPPTGENSPLHF. This sequence joins TRBV28 and TRBJ1-6; 7 nucleotides line up with TRBD1. Germline-derived CDR1 and CDR2 are MDHEN and SYDVKM. V lost 5 bases to trimming and J lost 7 bases; unmatched junction nucleotides: 8. The CDR3 sequence is 15 residues long.

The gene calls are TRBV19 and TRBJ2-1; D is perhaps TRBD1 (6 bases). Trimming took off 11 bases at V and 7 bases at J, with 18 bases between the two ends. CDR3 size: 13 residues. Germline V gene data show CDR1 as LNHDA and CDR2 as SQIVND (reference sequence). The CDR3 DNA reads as TGTGCCGTCAGGACGGGGACATGGAATGAGCAGTTCTTC. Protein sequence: CAVRTGTWNEQFF.

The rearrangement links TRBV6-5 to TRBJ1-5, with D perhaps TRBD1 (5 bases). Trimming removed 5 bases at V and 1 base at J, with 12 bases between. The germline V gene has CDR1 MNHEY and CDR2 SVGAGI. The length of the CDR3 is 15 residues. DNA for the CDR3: TGTGCCAGCAGTCCCGGGACTGAGAGCAATCAGCCCCAGCATTTT. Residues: CASSPGTESNQPQHF.

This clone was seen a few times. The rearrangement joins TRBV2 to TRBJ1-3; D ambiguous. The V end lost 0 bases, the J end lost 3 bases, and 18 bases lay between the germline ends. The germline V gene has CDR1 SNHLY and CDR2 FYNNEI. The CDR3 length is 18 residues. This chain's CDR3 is CASSEALLAGLGGNTIYF. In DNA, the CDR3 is TGTGCCAGCAGTGAAGCGCTTCTGGCGGGTTTGGGTGGAAACACCATATATTTT.

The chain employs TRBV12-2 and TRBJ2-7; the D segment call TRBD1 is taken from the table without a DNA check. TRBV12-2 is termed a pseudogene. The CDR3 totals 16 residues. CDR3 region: CASRFGQGQATYEQYF. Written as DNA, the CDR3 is TGTGCAAGTCGCTTTGGGCAGGGGCAGGCTACCTACGAGCAGTACTTC.

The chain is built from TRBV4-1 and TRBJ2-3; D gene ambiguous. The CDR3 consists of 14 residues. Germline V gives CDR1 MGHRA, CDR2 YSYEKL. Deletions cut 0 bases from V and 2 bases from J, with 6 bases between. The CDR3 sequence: CASSQDPHTDTQYF. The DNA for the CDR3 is TGCGCCAGCAGCCAAGACCCCCACACAGATACGCAGTATTTT.

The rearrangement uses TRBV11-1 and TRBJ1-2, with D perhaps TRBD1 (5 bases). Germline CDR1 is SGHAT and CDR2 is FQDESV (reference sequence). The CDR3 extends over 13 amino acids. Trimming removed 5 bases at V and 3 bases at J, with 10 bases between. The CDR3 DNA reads TGTGCCAGCAGCCGCAGGGAGGACTATGGCTACACCTTC. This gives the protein CASSRREDYGYTF. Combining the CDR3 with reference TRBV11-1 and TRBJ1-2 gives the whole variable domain EAEVAQSPRYKITEKSQAVAFWCDPISGHATLYWYRQILGQGPELLVQFQDESVVDDSQLPKDRFSAERLKGVDSTLKIQPAELGDSAMYLCASSRREDYGYTFGSGTRLTVV.

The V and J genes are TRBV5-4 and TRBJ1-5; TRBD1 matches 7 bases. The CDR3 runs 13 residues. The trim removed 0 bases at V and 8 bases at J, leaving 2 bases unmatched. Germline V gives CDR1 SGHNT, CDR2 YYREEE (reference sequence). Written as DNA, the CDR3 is TGTGCCAGCAGCTTGGACAGGGGAAAGCCCCAGCATTTT. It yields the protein CASSLDRGKPQHF.

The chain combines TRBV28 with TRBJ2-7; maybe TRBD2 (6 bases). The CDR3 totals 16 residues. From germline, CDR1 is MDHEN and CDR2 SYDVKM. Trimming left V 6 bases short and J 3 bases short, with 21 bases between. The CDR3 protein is CASRSAWRAQNYEQYF. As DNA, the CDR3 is TGTGCCAGCAGATCTGCGTGGAGGGCCCAGAACTACGAGCAGTACTTC. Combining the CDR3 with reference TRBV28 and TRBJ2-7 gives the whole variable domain DVKVTQSSRYLVKRTGEKVFLECVQDMDHENMFWYRQDPGLGLRLIYFSYDVKMKEKGDIPEGYSVSREKKERFSLILESASTNQTSMYLCASRSAWRAQNYEQYFGPGTRLTVT.

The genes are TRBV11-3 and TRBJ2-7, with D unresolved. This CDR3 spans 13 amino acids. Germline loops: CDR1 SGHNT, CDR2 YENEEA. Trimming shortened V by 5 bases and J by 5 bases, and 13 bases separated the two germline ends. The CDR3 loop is CASSRNPADEQYF. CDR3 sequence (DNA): TGTGCCAGCAGCAGAAATCCGGCGGACGAGCAGTACTTC.

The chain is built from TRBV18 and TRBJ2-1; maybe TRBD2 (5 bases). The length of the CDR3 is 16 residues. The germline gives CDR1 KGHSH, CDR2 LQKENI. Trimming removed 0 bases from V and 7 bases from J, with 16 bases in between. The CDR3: CASSPPERIFKNEQFF. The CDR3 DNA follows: TGTGCCAGCTCACCACCGGAGCGGATCTTTAAGAATGAGCAGTTCTTC. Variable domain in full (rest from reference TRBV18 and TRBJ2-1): NAGVMQNPRHLVRRRGQEARLRCSPMKGHSHVYWYRQLPEEGLKFMVYLQKENIIDESGMPKERFSAEFPKEGPSILRIQQVVRGDSAAYFCASSPPERIFKNEQFFGPGTRLTVL.

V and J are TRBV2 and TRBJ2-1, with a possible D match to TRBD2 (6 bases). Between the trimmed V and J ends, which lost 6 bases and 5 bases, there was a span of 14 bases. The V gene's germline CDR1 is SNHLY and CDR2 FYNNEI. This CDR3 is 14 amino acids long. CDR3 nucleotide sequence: TGTGCCAGCAGGGGGGGAGCGGCGCACAATGAGCAGTTCTTC. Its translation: CASRGGAAHNEQFF.

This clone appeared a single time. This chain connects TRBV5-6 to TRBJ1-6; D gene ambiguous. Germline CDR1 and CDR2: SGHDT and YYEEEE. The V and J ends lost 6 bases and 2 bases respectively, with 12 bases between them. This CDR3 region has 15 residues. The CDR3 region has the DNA TGTGCCAGCACGGACTCCGAGACCTATAATTCACCCCTCCACTTT. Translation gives CASTDSETYNSPLHF.

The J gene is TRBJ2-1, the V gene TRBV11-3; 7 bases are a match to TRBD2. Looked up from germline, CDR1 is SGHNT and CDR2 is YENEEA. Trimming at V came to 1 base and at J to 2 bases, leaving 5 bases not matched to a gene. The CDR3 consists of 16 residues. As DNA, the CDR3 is TGTGCCAGCAGCTTAGTACGCGGGGGTCCCTACAATGAGCAGTTCTTC. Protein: CASSLVRGGPYNEQFF.

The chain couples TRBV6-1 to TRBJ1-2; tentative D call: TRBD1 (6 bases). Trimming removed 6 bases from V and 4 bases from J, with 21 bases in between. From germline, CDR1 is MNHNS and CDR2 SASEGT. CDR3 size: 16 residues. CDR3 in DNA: TGTGCCAGCAGGGAAATCCCAGGGGCTTCCCTCTATGGCTACACCTTC. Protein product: CASREIPGASLYGYTF.

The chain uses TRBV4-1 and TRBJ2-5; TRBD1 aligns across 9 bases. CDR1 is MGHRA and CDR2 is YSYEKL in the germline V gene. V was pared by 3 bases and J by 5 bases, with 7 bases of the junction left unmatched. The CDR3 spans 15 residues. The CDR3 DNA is TGCGCCAGCAGCCAGATAATTGGACAGGGGGAGACCCAGTACTTC. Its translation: CASSQIIGQGETQYF.

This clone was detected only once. The CDR3 here is CASSLLPRGARSSKNIQYF. The CDR3 bases are TGTGCCAGCAGCTTACTCCCGCGGGGGGCGCGGTCGTCCAAAAACATTCAGTACTTC. The chain uses TRBV7-6 and TRBJ2-4, with 8 bases lining up with TRBD2. V trimming: 2 bases; J trimming: 2 bases; junction bases outside the gene matches: 14. CDR3 size: 19 residues. The V gene's germline CDR1 is SGHVS and CDR2 FNYEAQ.

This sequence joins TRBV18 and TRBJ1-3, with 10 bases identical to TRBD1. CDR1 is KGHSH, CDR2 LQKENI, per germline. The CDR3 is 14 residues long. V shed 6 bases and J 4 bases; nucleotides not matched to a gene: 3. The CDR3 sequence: CASSSGQGGNTIYF. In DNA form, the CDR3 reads TGTGCCAGCTCGTCGGGACAGGGGGGAAACACCATATATTTT.

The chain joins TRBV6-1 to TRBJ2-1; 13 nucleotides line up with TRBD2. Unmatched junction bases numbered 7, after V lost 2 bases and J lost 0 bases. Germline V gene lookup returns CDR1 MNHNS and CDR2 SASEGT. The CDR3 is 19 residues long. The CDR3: CASSETGLAGRSSYNEQFF. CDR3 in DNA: TGTGCCAGCAGTGAAACGGGACTAGCGGGAAGGAGCTCCTACAATGAGCAGTTCTTC.

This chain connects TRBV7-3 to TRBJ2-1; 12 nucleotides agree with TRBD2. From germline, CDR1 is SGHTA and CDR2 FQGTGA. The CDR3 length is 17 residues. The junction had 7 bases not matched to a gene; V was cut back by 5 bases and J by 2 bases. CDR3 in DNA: TGTGCCAGCAGCCCCCGGACTAGCGGGGTTACCTACAATGAGCAGTTCTTC. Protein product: CASSPRTSGVTYNEQFF. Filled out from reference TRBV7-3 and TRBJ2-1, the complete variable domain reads GAGVSQTPSNKVTEKGKYVELRCDPISGHTALYWYRQSLGQGPEFLIYFQGTGAADDSGLPNDRFFAVRPEGSVSTLKIQRTERGDSAVYLCASSPRTSGVTYNEQFFGPGTRLTVL.